This entry features one T cell receptor (beta chain) sequence. This clonotype was seen a handful of times. There is no known antigen for this receptor. No base qualities exist here, and no much larger clone lies one base off it. The receptor library was made with PCR. TCRdb names Illumina HiSeq 2500 as the instrument used. Molecular barcoding was employed in the preparation of TCR libraries, with unique molecular identifiers being used to normalize TCRbeta repertoire quantification. TCRdb trimmed the raw reads at Q25, called clones with MiXCR and kept productive beta chains. For every CDR3 protein sequence, its rows merge into one entry that carries the most common genes and DNA. This sample is represented by about 610,000 distinct CDR3 sequences; 27% of them were singletons. The top ten constitute 30% to 40% of the sample. These data are taken from a study of T-cell reconstitution after alpha-beta-depleted transplantation in children (TCRdb year 2016). Regarding the study in general: T-cell immune reconstitution after TCRalphabeta/CD19-depleted allogeneic hematopoietic cell transplantation in children was quantitatively tracked in the study by means of TCR repertoire profiling. Overall results and qualifications from the work: Over the following months the frequencies of hyperexpanded clones went down, and after one year T-cell counts and TCRbeta diversity were mostly credited to newly produced T cells. The apparently early recovery of alphabetaT-cell counts about two months after transplant reportedly depended on only several hundred rapidly expanded clones that came from non-depleted graft cells. The high TCRbeta diversity at day 60 in some patients was ascribed to recipient T cells and intrathymic progenitors that had survived conditioning.

Deletion took 4 bases off V and 6 bases off J, with a span of 14 bases between the germline ends. Its CDR3 holds 13 amino acids, cysteine through phenylalanine. Solely the CDR3 DNA is kept, with 39 bases framed from the first base. From the germline V gene, CDR1 is SGHRS and CDR2 is YFSETQ. The treatment or condition label corresponds to: allogeneic hematopoietic cell transplantation with graft depleted of TCRalphabeta T cells and CD19 B cells. TCRalphabeta/CD19-depleted allogeneic hematopoietic cell grafts were given to the transplant recipients, all of whom were children. This TCR derives from a boy younger than two with Wiskott-Aldrich syndrome, due to receive a stem cell transplant. The chain employs TRBV5-1 and TRBJ2-7; the D segment might be TRBD1 or TRBD2, since each matches 5 bases. Material: PBMCs, obtained before TCRalphabeta/CD19-depleted stem cell transplant. The encoded CDR3 is CASSVQGRREQYF. The DNA sequence reads TGCGCCAGCAGCGTTCAGGGACGTCGCGAGCAGTACTTC.